This paragraph reports one TCR beta chain. What it recognizes is unknown. The data originate from a study of cytomegalovirus exposure and HLA in healthy donors. This CDR3 has 13 amino acids. The V gene lost 8 bases and the J gene lost 0 bases, with 10 bases spanning the gap. Germline CDR1 is SNHLY and CDR2 is FYNNEI. General study points: Segments of the TCR beta V type were, in most cases, productive about 87% or about 30% of the time in an earlier analysis.

The PCR contained 60 Vbeta and 13 Jbeta primers. Original processing notes: Around 11 million shared chains were among around 78 million unique TCR beta chains counted in a later analysis. Sequencing used immunoSEQ multiplex PCR; TCRdb keeps in-frame clones, though not all of them. V, J and clone size derive from that table, while D and trimming were established from the DNA sequence. Altogether 200,000 to 250,000 clones are present, more than 75% being singletons, with the ten largest covering over 1%. The chain links TRBV2 to TRBJ2-5, with D possibly matching TRBD2 (5 bases). Specimen: PBMCs. The origin of this receptor is a human donor in good health. CDR3 region: CASQLEYQETQYF. Here the CDR3 DNA reads TGTGCCAGCCAACTAGAATACCAAGAGACCCAGTACTTC.